The 10 T cell receptor beta chains listed next were all sequenced from one sample in a study of cytomegalovirus exposure and HLA in healthy donors. Profiled with immunoSEQ multiplex PCR; TCRdb holds only in-frame clones, not every one. The table lists about 160,000 clones, about 96% of them singletons. Sequenced: PBMCs. Every receptor here comes from a young woman in good health and CMV-seronegative.

The rearrangement uses TRBV7-2 and TRBJ2-1, with D hard to call. The CDR3 extends over 11 amino acids. Germline values: CDR1 SGHTA, CDR2 FQGNSA. Trimming took 4 bases from V and 7 from J, leaving 5 bases between them. CDR3 sequence: CASSSLNEQFF. The CDR3 nucleotides read TGTGCCAGCAGCTCCCTAAATGAGCAGTTCTTC.

CDR3 coding DNA: TGTGCCAGCAGCTTAAAGTCAAAGGGACAGGCGAACACTGAAGCTTTCTTT. It specifies CASSLKSKGQANTEAFF. V usage is TRBV7-9 and J usage is TRBJ1-1; 8 bases fit TRBD1. J was trimmed by 1 base and V by 2 bases; bases with no gene match: 9. This CDR3 comprises 17 residues. Germline-derived CDR1 and CDR2 are SEHNR and FQNEAQ (reference sequence).

This clone was recorded once. The V call is TRBV18, the J call TRBJ1-3; tentatively, D is TRBD1 (5 bases). CDR1 is KGHSH, CDR2 LQKENI, per germline. The CDR3 contains 14 residues. Between the trimmed V and J ends, which lost 3 bases and 8 bases, there was a span of 14 bases. DNA for the CDR3: TGTGCCAGCTCACCCCTCAGGGATGCGGACACCATATATTTT. Its protein is CASSPLRDADTIYF.

The rearrangement uses TRBV7-9 and TRBJ1-4, with D uncertain. Trimming stripped 3 bases from V and 2 bases from J, with 7 bases between. The germline V gene has CDR1 SEHNR and CDR2 FQNEAQ (reference sequence). CDR3 size: 14 residues. CDR3 sequence (DNA): TGTGCCAGCAGCTTTCGGGGTACTAATGAAAAACTGTTTTTT. Translated, it gives CASSFRGTNEKLFF.

This chain uses TRBV7-9 with TRBJ1-1; D is perhaps TRBD1 (6 bases). This CDR3 spans 13 amino acids. CDR1 and CDR2 (germline): SEHNR, FQNEAQ (reference sequence). V was trimmed by 5 bases and J by 7 bases, leaving 14 bases between them. In DNA form, the CDR3 reads TGTGCCAGCAGCCTTCGGACAGCCGGTGAAGCTTTCTTT. Encoded protein: CASSLRTAGEAFF.

The V and J genes are TRBV19 and TRBJ1-5; D gene uncertain. The V gene lost 4 bases and the J gene lost 0 bases, with 7 bases spanning the gap. Germline CDR1 and CDR2: LNHDA and SQIVND (reference sequence). The CDR3 extends over 14 amino acids. CDR3: CASSTVHSNQPQHF. CDR3 DNA sequence: TGTGCCAGTAGTACAGTACATAGCAATCAGCCCCAGCATTTT.

The J gene is TRBJ2-1, the V gene TRBV6-5, with D tentatively TRBD2 (6 bases). The CDR3 consists of 14 residues. Trimming removed 4 bases from V and 5 bases from J, with 12 bases in between. Germline values: CDR1 MNHEY, CDR2 SVGAGI. The DNA of the CDR3 is TGTGCCAGCAGTTGGGGGGAGTTTAACAATGAGCAGTTCTTC. Protein: CASSWGEFNNEQFF.

J is TRBJ2-3 and V is TRBV11-2; 7 positions agree with TRBD2. The V and J ends lost 3 bases and 11 bases, in that order; junction bases with no gene match: 5. CDR1 is SGHAT and CDR2 is FQNNGV in the germline V gene. CDR3 length equals 12 residues. The CDR3 DNA reads as TGTGCCAGCAGCTTCCCGGGGGGTTGGCAGTATTTT. Its translation is CASSFPGGWQYF.

The rearrangement joins TRBV6-5 to TRBJ2-1; 7 bases fit TRBD2. Per the germline V gene, CDR1 is MNHEY and CDR2 is SVGAGI. The CDR3 has 16 residues. Losses at the gene ends were 2 bases for V and 0 bases for J; bases not matched to a gene: 4. CDR3 amino acids: CASSYATGGSYNEQFF. The CDR3 bases are TGTGCCAGCAGTTACGCTACGGGGGGCTCCTACAATGAGCAGTTCTTC.

J is TRBJ1-1 and V is TRBV5-4, with TRBD1 matching 7 bases. The CDR3 length is 15 residues. Germline V gives CDR1 SGHNT, CDR2 YYREEE (reference sequence). V gave up 3 bases and J gave up 1 base; unmatched junction bases: 6. The CDR3 sequence is CASSWQGQTNTEAFF. Written as DNA, the CDR3 is TGTGCCAGCAGCTGGCAGGGACAGACGAACACTGAAGCTTTCTTT. The complete variable domain, with remaining parts taken from reference TRBV5-4 and TRBJ1-1, reads ETGVTQSPTHLIKTRGQQVTLRCSSQSGHNTVSWYQQALGQGPQFIFQYYREEENGRGNFPPRFSGLQFPNYSSELNVNALELDDSALYLCASSWQGQTNTEAFFGQGTRLTVV.